By share, the clone carrying this T cell receptor (beta chain) ranks as large. Its antigen is not identified. Time point in this sample: sample taken at primary tumor resection. Whole RNA was taken from tumor, nontumor lung or frozen PBMC; it was then sequenced unsorted. This sample is part of a study of spatial heterogeneity in lung cancer. Overall study: Fewer alpha-chain than beta-chain sequences were consistently detected.

The CDR3 consists of 14 residues. The V end lost 1 base, the J end lost 2 bases, and 5 bases lay between the germline ends. Germline V gives CDR1 SGHTA, CDR2 FQGTGA. Study conclusions and caveats: Intratumoral expanded alpha and beta TCR counts were found to track tumor mutation counts.

TCRdb fed the 5' RACE reads into MiXCR, producing one record per CDR3 protein. This table holds 2,100 or so distinct CDR3 sequences, roughly 15% found once. The chain carries TRBV7-3 and TRBJ2-2; D gene unclear. Sequencing used lung tumor tissue, obtained at surgery. This sequence originates from a male donor with early-stage non-small cell lung cancer. Here the CDR3 reads CASSLNENTGELFF. CDR3 DNA: TGTGCCAGCAGCTTAAACGAAAACACCGGGGAGCTGTTTTTT.